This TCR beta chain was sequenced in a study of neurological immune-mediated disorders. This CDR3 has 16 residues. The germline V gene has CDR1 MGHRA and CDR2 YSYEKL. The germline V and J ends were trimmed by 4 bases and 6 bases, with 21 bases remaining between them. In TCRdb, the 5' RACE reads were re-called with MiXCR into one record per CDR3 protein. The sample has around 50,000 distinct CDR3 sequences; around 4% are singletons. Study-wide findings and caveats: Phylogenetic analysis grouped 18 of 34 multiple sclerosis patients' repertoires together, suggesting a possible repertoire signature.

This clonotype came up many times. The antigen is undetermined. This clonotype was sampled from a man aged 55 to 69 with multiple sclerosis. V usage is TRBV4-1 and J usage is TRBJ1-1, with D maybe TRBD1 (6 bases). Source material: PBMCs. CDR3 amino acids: CASSPHPLTGLAEAFF. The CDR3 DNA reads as TGCGCCAGCAGCCCCCACCCCCTTACAGGGTTGGCTGAAGCTTTCTTT.